The clone carrying this T cell receptor beta chain was seen only once. Its antigen is not known. This record comes from a study of blood T cells in healthy people across ages. General study findings and limits: Age advanced and TCR beta diversity per million T cells fell, roughly linearly.

Sample-barcoded 5' priming and a J-beta primer mix drove a second PCR of about 6 to 12 cycles. MiXCR, run by TCRdb on the 5' RACE reads, gives a single entry per CDR3 protein. The sample carries about 1,400,000 distinct CDR3 sequences, about 40% recorded once. Germline loops: CDR1 MNHEY, CDR2 SMNVEV (reference sequence). V was trimmed by 4 bases and J by 0 bases, leaving 7 bases between them. The CDR3 length is 14 residues. Total RNA was extracted at no less than 6 micrograms per sample. Material: blood. The sequence was obtained from a woman aged 18-35 years in good health. This chain uses TRBV27 with TRBJ2-1; no definite D call. The CDR3 DNA is TGTGCCAGCAGTTACGGCCCCTCCTACAATGAGCAGTTCTTC. Residues: CASSYGPSYNEQFF.